Detailed here is one TCR beta chain. cDNA serving as the sequencing template came from extracted, reverse transcribed RNA. The data were produced by immunoSEQ multiplex PCR, yet TCRdb's version contains in-frame clones alone and is incomplete. The table has approximately 190,000 clones, about three fifths seen once. Germline V gene sequence: CDR1 LGHNA, CDR2 YNFKEQ. V was cut by 0 bases and J by 8 bases, with 17 bases left in between. The CDR3 has 16 residues. This entry is derived from a study of CD8+ T cells in alopecia areata. Treatment defined: oral pan-JAK inhibitor, 5-10 mg twice daily. Collection of lesional scalp punch biopsies and peripheral blood was performed in alopecia areata patients. A FACSAria was used to sort CD4+ and CD8+ T cells. These cells came from PBMCs.

The sequenced sample was CD4+ T cells sorted from blood, obtained at week 24, from a patient treated with tofacitinib. The chain combines TRBV4-2 with TRBJ2-4; a possible D gene is TRBD1 (5 bases). This TCR was sampled from a human donor with alopecia areata. The CDR3 here is CASSQDRAGYGDIQYF. Here the CDR3 DNA reads TGTGCCAGCAGCCAAGATCGGGCAGGGTATGGAGACATTCAGTACTTC.